The 14 T cell receptor beta chains given below trace back to one sample, sequenced in a study of Graves' ophthalmopathy and Graves' hyperthyroidism. Using RNA transcripts, the TCR beta CDR3 regions were amplified. HTBI primers were used in a first-round RT-PCR, which preceded a second-round multiplex PCR. A single record per CDR3 protein comes from TCRdb applying MiXCR to the multiplex PCR reads. The table has almost 400,000 distinct CDR3 sequences, about 18% seen once. Sequencing was done on a sample of peripheral blood. Source of these receptors: a woman aged 18-29 years with Graves' ophthalmopathy.

The V gene is TRBV6-1, the J gene TRBJ2-1, with a possible D match to TRBD2 (5 bases). This CDR3 contains 14 residues. Trimming left V 8 bases short and J 4 bases short, with 15 bases between. Looked up from germline, CDR1 is MNHNS and CDR2 is SASEGT. CDR3 nucleotide sequence: TGTGCCAGCGTCATAGGAGCGGAGTACAATGAGCAGTTCTTC. Protein product: CASVIGAEYNEQFF.

This clonotype was detected ten times or more. The chain joins TRBV6-5 to TRBJ2-7, with D tentatively TRBD1 or TRBD2 (6 bases each). The V gene's germline CDR1 is MNHEY and CDR2 SVGAGI. Trimming removed 6 bases from V and 12 bases from J, with 24 bases in between. This CDR3 comprises 14 residues. The DNA for the CDR3 is TGTGCCAGCAGCCCCTCGGGGGCAGGGACTTTCACGTACTTC. As protein: CASSPSGAGTFTYF.

This clonotype was seen more than once but under ten times. The chain combines TRBV6-1 with TRBJ1-1; D unresolved. The CDR3 runs 15 residues. Germline CDR1 reads MNHNS; CDR2 reads SASEGT. Trimming cost V 1 base and J 1 base, with 10 bases left between them. In DNA, the CDR3 is TGTGCCAGCAGTGAAGGCTTGTGGGAGAACACTGAAGCTTTCTTT. It is translated as CASSEGLWENTEAFF.

This clonotype was detected ten times or more. The chain uses TRBV19 and TRBJ1-1; D perhaps matches TRBD1 (6 bases). Germline lookup yields CDR1 LNHDA and CDR2 SQIVND (reference sequence). Trimming took off 4 bases at V and 1 base at J, with 10 bases between the two ends. The CDR3 has 14 amino acids. CDR3 nucleotides: TGTGCCAGTAGTAGAATCAGGGGGAACACTGAAGCTTTCTTT. Its protein product is CASSRIRGNTEAFF.

This clonotype came up many times. The chain has TRBV6-1 and TRBJ1-1; D remains ambiguous. Germline V gives CDR1 MNHNS, CDR2 SASEGT. The CDR3 runs to 14 residues. The V end lost 4 bases, the J end lost 3 bases, and 12 bases lay between the germline ends. CDR3 in DNA: TGTGCCAGCAGTGGGGAACCTGACTACACTGAAGCTTTCTTT. The encoded protein is CASSGEPDYTEAFF.

This clonotype was seen repeatedly, ten times or more. The chain uses TRBV6-2 or TRBV6-3 and TRBJ2-1; 8 bases fit TRBD2. The CDR3 covers 19 residues. From germline, CDR1 is MNHEY and CDR2 SVGEGT. The V and J ends lost 6 bases and 4 bases, in that order; junction bases with no gene match: 20. The chain's CDR3 is CASRGPWTLVGREYNEQFF. DNA for the CDR3: TGTGCCAGCAGGGGTCCCTGGACACTCGTCGGGAGGGAGTACAATGAGCAGTTCTTC.

In this sample, this clonotype turned up many times. This chain joins TRBV28 and TRBJ2-5, with 8 bases lining up with TRBD2. Germline trimming cut 3 bases from V and 6 bases from J; bases unmatched to any gene: 15. CDR1 is MDHEN, CDR2 SYDVKM, per germline. The CDR3 extends over 17 amino acids. The DNA of the CDR3 is TGTGCCAGCAGTTTCAGGAGATGGGGACTAGAGAAAAAGACCCAGTACTTC. This translates into CASSFRRWGLEKKTQYF. Looking up the rest from reference TRBV28 and TRBJ2-5 gives the full variable domain: DVKVTQSSRYLVKRTGEKVFLECVQDMDHENMFWYRQDPGLGLRLIYFSYDVKMKEKGDIPEGYSVSREKKERFSLILESASTNQTSMYLCASSFRRWGLEKKTQYFGPGTRLLVL.

This clonotype was recorded many times. The chain couples TRBV29-1 to TRBJ1-1, with 9 bases aligning to TRBD1. The CDR3 has 13 amino acids. The trim removed 6 bases at V and 4 bases at J, leaving 6 bases unmatched. Germline CDR1 is SQVTM and CDR2 is ANQGSEA. For the CDR3, the DNA is TGCAGCGTCTACCGGGACAGGGTCACTGAAGCTTTCTTT. Its protein product is CSVYRDRVTEAFF.

This clonotype appeared once. The chain links TRBV20-1 to TRBJ2-7; D remains ambiguous. V was trimmed by 4 bases and J by 3 bases, leaving 13 bases between them. Germline lookup yields CDR1 DFQATT and CDR2 SNEGSKA (reference sequence). The CDR3 runs to 13 residues. The CDR3 nucleotides are TGCAGTGCTACCCGGAGCCGGTACTACGAGCAGTACTTC. It is translated as CSATRSRYYEQYF.

The V and J genes are TRBV28 and TRBJ1-2, with TRBD1 matching over 8 bases. The V gene's germline CDR1 is MDHEN and CDR2 SYDVKM. Unmatched junction bases numbered 7, after V lost 7 bases and J lost 6 bases. This CDR3 comprises 13 residues. The CDR3 DNA is TGTGCCAGCAATCGAGGGACAGGTCATGGCTACACCTTC. Translation: CASNRGTGHGYTF.

The sample holds many counts of this clonotype. CDR3: CASGRYTDENTEAFF. The CDR3 coding sequence is TGTGCCAGCGGACGATATACGGATGAGAACACTGAAGCTTTCTTT. The rearrangement uses TRBV27 and TRBJ1-1, with D uncertain. Trimming took 8 bases from V and 1 from J, leaving 17 bases between them. CDR1 and CDR2 from the germline V gene are MNHEY and SMNVEV (reference sequence). The CDR3 loop spans 15 amino acids.

This clonotype appeared many times. The chain is built from TRBV15 and TRBJ2-7, with TRBD2 as a possible D gene (5 bases). This CDR3 has 14 amino acids. Germline CDR1 reads LNHNV; CDR2 reads YYDKDF (reference sequence). The germline V and J ends were trimmed by 1 base and 1 base, with 8 bases remaining between them. CDR3 nucleotides: TGTGCCACCAGCAGAGTAGGAGGTTCCTACGAGCAGTACTTC. It yields the protein CATSRVGGSYEQYF. Full variable domain (remainder filled in from reference TRBV15 and TRBJ2-7): DAMVIQNPRYQVTQFGKPVTLSCSQTLNHNVMYWYQQKSSQAPKLLFHYYDKDFNNEADTPDNFQSRRPNTSFCFLDIRSPGLGDTAMYLCATSRVGGSYEQYFGPGTRLTVT.

In its sample, this clonotype was seen many times. The V and J genes are TRBV6-1 and TRBJ2-7; D possibly uses TRBD1 or TRBD2 (5 bases each). V was pared by 1 base and J by 4 bases, with 14 bases between. Germline loops: CDR1 MNHNS, CDR2 SASEGT. CDR3 length: 15 amino acids. The CDR3 is CASSEGPGTRYEQYF. The CDR3 bases are TGTGCCAGCAGTGAAGGTCCGGGGACCCGTTACGAGCAGTACTTC.

This clonotype has a count of ten or more. The rearrangement links TRBV7-2 to TRBJ1-3, with TRBD1 as a possible D gene (5 bases). This CDR3 is built from 14 residues. Trimming shortened V by 3 bases and J by 7 bases, and 13 bases separated the two germline ends. Germline CDR1 is SGHTA and CDR2 is FQGNSA. This chain's CDR3 is CASSFRQGGNTIYF. For the CDR3, the DNA is TGTGCCAGCAGCTTCCGTCAGGGTGGCAACACCATATATTTT. Drawing the rest from reference TRBV7-2 and TRBJ1-3, the complete variable domain is GAGVSQSPSNKVTEKGKDVELRCDPISGHTALYWYRQSLGQGLEFLIYFQGNSAPDKSGLPSDRFSAERTGGSVSTLTIQRTQQEDSAVYLCASSFRQGGNTIYFGEGSWLTVV.